The 19 T cell receptor beta chains below were found in one sample sequenced in a study of blood T cell repertoires in COVID-19. Sequencing used immunoSEQ multiplex PCR; TCRdb keeps in-frame clones, though not all of them. There are a few hundred thousand clones in the sample; 85% occur only once, and 3% to 4.5% lies in the top ten. Material for sequencing was peripheral blood. The origin of the receptors is a woman under 30 with acute or convalescent COVID-19.

V gene TRBV19 combines with J gene TRBJ2-1; 11 positions agree with TRBD2. This CDR3 has 17 amino acids. Trimming cost V 3 bases and J 3 bases; bases outside gene matches: 7. The germline gives CDR1 LNHDA, CDR2 SQIVND (reference sequence). In DNA form, the CDR3 reads TGTGCCAGTAGTATCCCTAGCGGGAGGTCCCTCTACAATGAGCAGTTCTTC. This translates into CASSIPSGRSLYNEQFF.

The chain joins TRBV3-1 (or the pseudogene TRBV3-2) to TRBJ2-5; possibly TRBD1 for D (7 bases). The CDR3 sequence is 16 residues long. V was pared by 4 bases and J by 4 bases, with 19 bases between. CDR1 is LGHDT, CDR2 YNNKEL, per germline (reference sequence). The CDR3 coding sequence is TGTGCCAGCAGCCTTGGGTTGGAGGGGGCAAGAGAGACCCAGTACTTC. Translation gives CASSLGLEGARETQYF.

V is TRBV3-1 (or the pseudogene TRBV3-2) and J is TRBJ2-5; D possibly corresponds to TRBD2 (6 bases). The germline V and J ends were trimmed by 3 bases and 8 bases, with 19 bases remaining between them. Germline CDR1 reads LGHDT; CDR2 reads YNNKEL (reference sequence). The CDR3 totals 15 residues. The DNA of the CDR3 is TGTGCCAGCAGCCACGAGGGACTGGCTTTCGACACCCAGTACTTC. Its protein is CASSHEGLAFDTQYF.

The chain links TRBV28 to TRBJ2-2; 7 bases are shared with TRBD1. V was pared by 3 bases and J by 5 bases, with 6 bases of the junction left unmatched. Per germline, CDR1 MDHEN and CDR2 SYDVKM. The CDR3 contains 15 residues. As DNA, the CDR3 is TGTGCCAGCAGTTTGGCAGGGGGTAGAACCGGGGAGCTGTTTTTT. Residues: CASSLAGGRTGELFF.

This sequence joins TRBV7-2 and TRBJ2-1; D may be TRBD2 (6 bases). In germline, CDR1 is SGHTA, CDR2 FQGNSA. CDR3 length equals 13 residues. V was cut by 8 bases and J by 7 bases, with 15 bases left in between. The CDR3 sequence is CASGLASPNEQFF. The DNA of the CDR3 is TGTGCCAGCGGGCTAGCGTCTCCGAATGAGCAGTTCTTC.

V and J are TRBV6-5 and TRBJ1-5; maybe TRBD1 (6 bases). Germline values: CDR1 MNHEY, CDR2 SVGAGI. V was trimmed by 9 bases and J by 2 bases, leaving 17 bases between them. The CDR3 has 15 amino acids. The CDR3 nucleotides read TGTGCCAGTGGACAGCTGGGTAACGGCAATCAGCCCCAGCATTTT. Amino acid sequence: CASGQLGNGNQPQHF.

The CDR3 is CASSWTSGRMDEQFF. In nucleotides, the CDR3 is TGTGCCAGCAGCTGGACTAGCGGGAGGATGGATGAGCAGTTCTTC. The V and J genes are TRBV5-4 and TRBJ2-1, with 14 bases that match TRBD2. Germline values: CDR1 SGHNT, CDR2 YYREEE (reference sequence). The CDR3 is made up of 15 amino acids. The V segment lost 3 bases and the J segment 8 bases; nucleotides outside the gene matches: 4.

The chain uses TRBV29-1 and TRBJ1-1; D gene unclear. Germline V gives CDR1 SQVTM, CDR2 ANQGSEA. CDR3 size: 14 residues. Trimming removed 2 bases from V and 6 bases from J, with 16 bases in between. Here the CDR3 reads CSVETAGPGPEAFF. The CDR3 nucleotides are TGCAGCGTTGAAACTGCGGGCCCTGGCCCTGAAGCTTTCTTT.

This clone was seen a single time. For the CDR3, the DNA is TGTGCCAGCAGCCATCGCACGGGAGGGGGCCGGGAGACCCAGTACTTC. Translated: CASSHRTGGGRETQYF. The chain employs TRBV5-4 and TRBJ2-5; D is perhaps TRBD2 (8 bases). Trimming cost V 4 bases and J 5 bases, with 21 bases left between them. From germline, CDR1 is SGHNT and CDR2 YYREEE (reference sequence). There are 16 residues in the CDR3.

The chain is built from TRBV27 and TRBJ1-6; 10 bases fit TRBD1. The CDR3 sequence is 17 residues long. Unmatched junction bases numbered 8, after V lost 6 bases and J lost 3 bases. Germline lookup yields CDR1 MNHEY and CDR2 SMNVEV (reference sequence). Written as DNA, the CDR3 is TGTGCCAGCAGCCGGGAGGGGACAGGGGTCTATAATTCACCCCTCCACTTT. Residues: CASSREGTGVYNSPLHF.

J is TRBJ1-2 and V is TRBV30; no definite D call. Germline CDR1 GTSNPN, CDR2 SVGIG (reference sequence). V lost 3 bases to trimming and J lost 4 bases, with 12 bases between them. This CDR3 has 13 residues. CDR3 sequence: CAWRAGRSYGYTF. CDR3 in DNA: TGTGCCTGGAGGGCGGGGAGGTCCTATGGCTACACCTTC.

The CDR3 sequence is CAWSVQGGGDTQYF. The CDR3 bases are TGTGCCTGGAGTGTCCAGGGCGGTGGAGATACGCAGTATTTT. The chain employs TRBV30 and TRBJ2-3; weak D call: TRBD1 (5 bases). Germline CDR1 GTSNPN, CDR2 SVGIG (reference sequence). Trimming pared 0 bases from V and 5 bases from J, leaving 12 bases between. The CDR3 loop spans 14 amino acids.

This chain joins TRBV12-5 and TRBJ2-7; TRBD1 agrees at 7 bases. The CDR3 runs to 14 residues. Germline CDR1 is LGHNT and CDR2 is FRNRAP. Germline trimming cut 7 bases from V and 2 bases from J; bases unmatched to any gene: 8. The CDR3, as DNA: TGTGCTAGTGCCGTGGGACAGATTCCCTACGAGCAGTACTTC. Translation gives CASAVGQIPYEQYF.

The gene calls are TRBV9 and TRBJ1-2, with a weak D call TRBD1 (6 bases). With 2 bases removed from V and 7 bases from J, the gap between germline ends came to 15 bases. Germline assignment: CDR1 SGDLS and CDR2 YYNGEE. The CDR3 runs to 14 residues. In DNA form, the CDR3 reads TGTGCCAGCAGCGTGGGAGGGGGAACTCGTGGCTACACCTTC. Its translation: CASSVGGGTRGYTF.

The chain has TRBV9 and TRBJ2-5; 11 bases match TRBD2. Germline CDR1 is SGDLS and CDR2 is YYNGEE. The CDR3 is made up of 16 amino acids. J lost 5 bases, V lost 4 bases, and 10 bases had no gene match. The CDR3 nucleotides read TGTGCCAGCAGCTCCATAGCGGGAGGGCAAGTTGAGACCCAGTACTTC. Protein: CASSSIAGGQVETQYF.

The V and J genes are TRBV15 and TRBJ2-7; tentatively, D is TRBD1 (5 bases). The CDR3 is made up of 14 amino acids. CDR1 LNHNV and CDR2 YYDKDF come from the germline V gene (reference sequence). Trimming stripped 1 base from V and 2 bases from J, with 9 bases between. The chain's CDR3 is CATSRGGETYEQYF. The CDR3 DNA reads TGTGCCACCAGCAGAGGGGGCGAAACCTACGAGCAGTACTTC.

The chain carries TRBV5-1 and TRBJ2-5; 7 bases line up with TRBD1. CDR3 size: 14 residues. Germline V gene sequence: CDR1 SGHRS, CDR2 YFSETQ. Germline trimming cut 4 bases from V and 2 bases from J; bases unmatched to any gene: 5. CDR3 coding DNA: TGCGCCAGCAGCCCGGGACAGATACAAGAGACCCAGTACTTC. It codes for CASSPGQIQETQYF. Together with reference TRBV5-1 and TRBJ2-5, the CDR3 gives the full variable domain: KAGVTQTPRYLIKTRGQQVTLSCSPISGHRSVSWYQQTPGQGLQFLFEYFSETQRNKGNFPGRFSGRQFSNSRSEMNVSTLELGDSALYLCASSPGQIQETQYFGPGTRLLVL.

This clone has just one count. This sequence joins TRBV4-1 and TRBJ2-7; 7 nucleotides line up with TRBD1. This CDR3 comprises 18 residues. V was pared by 4 bases and J by 3 bases, with 18 bases of the junction left unmatched. The V gene's germline CDR1 is MGHRA and CDR2 YSYEKL. The CDR3 reads CASSPMNGVTGSHYEQYF. In nucleotides, the CDR3 is TGCGCCAGCAGCCCCATGAATGGGGTGACAGGGAGCCACTACGAGCAGTACTTC.

To note about this clone: The same CDR3 is also encoded by other DNA sequences in this sample. The chain couples TRBV24-1 to TRBJ1-5; D is unresolved. Looked up from germline, CDR1 is KGHDR and CDR2 is SFDVKD. The CDR3 extends over 13 amino acids. V was pared by 4 bases and J by 3 bases, with 6 bases between. The CDR3 is CATSDLPNQPQHF. CDR3 sequence (DNA): TGTGCCACCAGTGACCTCCCCAATCAGCCCCAGCATTTT.